This T cell receptor beta chain comes out of a study of T-cell reconstitution after alpha-beta-depleted transplantation in children. Preparation of the TCRbeta library used unique molecular identifiers. TCRdb reanalysed the PCR reads using MiXCR and keeps one entry per CDR3 protein. This sample has about 200,000 distinct CDR3 sequences; approximately 15% occur once, and the top ten carry less than 15%. This clonotype was observed a handful of times. The CDR3 is 13 residues long. The ends were cut back, 4 bases at V and 12 bases at J, with 16 bases in the middle. Germline CDR1 is MNHEY and CDR2 is SVGAGI.

The genes are TRBV6-5 and TRBJ2-4; perhaps TRBD1 as D (5 bases). Sequencing was performed on PBMCs from the stem cell graft donor, taken from the stem cell graft. The source of this sequence is a human donor who donated a stem cell graft to a child with acute lymphoblastic leukemia. The CDR3 loop reads CASSSQGLSSQYF. In nucleotides, the CDR3 is TGTGCCAGCAGTTCCCAGGGATTGAGCAGTCAGTACTTC.